The subject of this entry is one T cell receptor (beta chain). It has no known antigen specificity. No much larger clone is present one base from it, and per-base qualities are unavailable. CDR1 and CDR2 are read off the germline V gene (reference sequence) as LGHDT and YNNKEL. The CDR3 runs 13 amino acids, cysteine and phenylalanine included. Only the CDR3 portion is preserved as DNA: 39 bases, with reading frame beginning at the first base. Trimming removed 3 bases from V and 10 bases from J; the gene matches leave 5 bases unexplained. The immunoSEQ Assay, a bias-controlled multiplex PCR, was used to amplify TCRbeta CDR3 regions from genomic DNA. The original methods were these. Nucleated cell counts per sample were estimated from amplification of reference gene primers within the assay. To quantify the absolute abundance of each unique TCRbeta CDR3 rearrangement, sequence reads were collapsed and filtered. For each sample, productive Simpson clonality was calculated by taking the square root of Simpson's diversity index across productive rearrangements. In TCRdb, the immuneACCESS table is reduced to in-frame sequences with V and J assigned. These tables do not hold every clone; where another copy was compared, an unresolved V gene accounts for under half, and the others remain unexplained. V, J and clone size are those of that table, while D and trimming were read from the DNA. The sample table lists a few hundred thousand clones, around 90% of them with a count of one. Around 5.9% of the sample lies in the top ten.

In the prospective study, participants were about 18 to 89 years old, resided in 24 geographic areas of the United States, and were enrolled through a virtual design. Cohort assignment in the prospective study relied on participant-reported clinical history from a screening survey and a study questionnaire. Recovered participants in ImmuneRACE Cohort 3 were defined as having two consecutive negative NP/OP PCR tests, clearance from a healthcare professional, or resolution of symptoms. In the prospective study, whole blood, serum and a nasopharyngeal or oropharyngeal swab were collected from each participant by mobile phlebotomists. Participants in the prospective study had the option to provide additional blood draws and questionnaires over a roughly two-month period. Prospective study blood samples were shipped either frozen or at room temperature before DNA extraction. The data derive from a study of blood T cell repertoires in COVID-19 (dated by TCRdb to 2018 to 2021). Study-level background: Collaborator samples came from the United States, Italy and Spain and covered acute and convalescent phases of COVID-19. The prospective study material was composed of cDNA or gDNA derived from T cells, B-cell-depleted T cells, or PBMCs. The dataset comprised deeply sampled blood TCRbeta repertoires from subjects exposed to, actively infected with, or recovered from COVID-19. The repertoires were made available in a free public database intended to serve as a resource for research on the immune response to SARS-CoV-2. Samples were obtained from the ongoing ImmuneRACE study (first 160 participants) and from about 1,300 subjects provided by 6 global collaborators. Sample metadata almost always included a de-identified subject ID, COVID-19 status, age in years and sex. HLA class I and class II types, where available, came from metadata supplied by the sample provider rather than from assay-based typing.

The full study reports these points: How much clinical and demographic metadata was included differed by source and by participant, and the metadata was provided uncurated.

Sequenced sample: PBMCs or T cells enriched from blood (not recorded which). The clonotype was recovered from a woman in her twenties or thirties who had recovered from COVID-19. The sequence links TRBV3-1 (or the pseudogene TRBV3-2) to TRBJ2-5; TRBD2 fits 10 bases in the junction. In nucleotide form, the sequence is TGTGCCAGCAGCCAGGCAGCGGGGGGGGGCCAGTACTTC. This translates into CASSQAAGGGQYF.